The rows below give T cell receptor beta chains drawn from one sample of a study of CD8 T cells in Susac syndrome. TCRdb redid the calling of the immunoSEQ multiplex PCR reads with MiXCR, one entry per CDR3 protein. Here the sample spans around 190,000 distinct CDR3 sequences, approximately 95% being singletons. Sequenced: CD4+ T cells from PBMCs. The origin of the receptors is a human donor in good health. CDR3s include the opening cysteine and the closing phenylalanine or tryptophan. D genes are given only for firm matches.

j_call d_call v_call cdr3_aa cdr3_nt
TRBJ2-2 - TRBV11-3 CASSLGGGNVVAGELFF TGTGCCAGCAGCTTAGGAGGCGGGAACGTAGTCGCCGGGGAGCTGTTTTTT
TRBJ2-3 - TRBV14 CASSHGNAPGGTQYF TGTGCCAGCAGCCATGGGAATGCTCCTGGGGGTACGCAGTATTTT
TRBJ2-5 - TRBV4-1 CASSQDLGTSEETQYF TGCGCCAGCAGCCAAGATCTCGGGACTTCCGAGGAGACCCAGTACTTC
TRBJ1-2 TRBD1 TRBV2 CASRGDSHLGYTF TGTGCCAGCAGGGGGGACAGCCACCTCGGCTACACCTTC
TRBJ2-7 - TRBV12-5 CASGRQPLYEQYF TGTGCTAGTGGTCGACAGCCACTATACGAGCAGTACTTC
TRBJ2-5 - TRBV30 CAWSVGRRTQYF TGTGCCTGGAGCGTAGGAAGACGGACCCAGTACTTC
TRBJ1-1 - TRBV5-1 CASRAGTMNTEAFF TGCGCCAGCAGGGCCGGGACAATGAACACTGAAGCTTTCTTT
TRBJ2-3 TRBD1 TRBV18 CASSSATGGGTDTQYF TGTGCCAGCTCATCAGCGACAGGGGGCGGCACAGATACGCAGTATTTT
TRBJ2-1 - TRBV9 CASSVGGSRNYNEQFF TGTGCCAGCAGCGTAGGGGGCTCACGCAACTACAATGAGCAGTTCTTC
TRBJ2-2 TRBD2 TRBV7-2 CASSLAPGLAGSSELFF TGTGCCAGCAGCTTAGCCCCGGGACTAGCGGGGTCGTCGGAGCTGTTTTTT
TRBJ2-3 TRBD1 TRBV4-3 CASSRRWTGGSGTQYF TGCGCCAGCAGCCGACGTTGGACAGGGGGGAGCGGTACGCAGTATTTT
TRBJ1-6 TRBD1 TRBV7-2 CASSSRQGQGSPLHF TGTGCCAGCAGCTCAAGACAGGGCCAGGGATCACCCCTCCACTTT